This T cell receptor beta chain derives from a study of cytomegalovirus exposure and HLA in healthy donors. Study-wide results and caveats: A later analysis showed TCR association rates differing by HLA locus, peaking at DRB1 and lowest at HLA-C.

On this clone: What it binds is not known.

V lost 5 bases and J lost 5, with 6 bases in between. The CDR3 consists of 12 residues. Germline values: CDR1 LNHNV, CDR2 YYDKDF (reference sequence). Primers included in the PCR were 60 Vbeta and 13 Jbeta primers. Measured with immunoSEQ multiplex PCR; TCRdb has only the in-frame clones, and not every one. The data hold roughly 92,000 clones, with about 80% observed a single time. This chain joins TRBV15 and TRBJ2-2; no reliable D call. This clonotype was obtained from a man aged 50 to 60 in good health and CMV-seropositive. Sequenced: PBMCs. The CDR3 region has the DNA TGTGCCACCAGCGAGGTAACCGGGGAGCTGTTTTTT. Translating gives CATSEVTGELFF.